The source of this TCR beta chain is a study of T cells in Graves' hyperthyroidism and ophthalmopathy. Regions amplified from RNA transcripts were the TCR beta CDR3 regions. HTBI primers drove first-round RT-PCR of the TCR CDR3. TCRdb re-called the multiplex PCR reads with MiXCR, one entry per CDR3 protein. Among some 570,000 distinct CDR3 sequences, 13% to 15% were seen once, and the ten largest hold more than 6%. This CDR3 spans 15 amino acids. V shed 3 bases and J shed 1 base, with 13 bases lying between them. Germline V gene lookup returns CDR1 SEHNR and CDR2 FQNEAQ (reference sequence). At least ten counts were recorded for this clonotype.

This chain joins TRBV7-9 and TRBJ2-7; D ambiguous. The specimen was blood. The receptor was isolated from a woman aged 18-29 years with Graves' ophthalmopathy. Here the CDR3 DNA reads TGTGCCAGCAGCTTCGGACCCTCACCGTCCTACGAGCAGTACTTC. Protein sequence: CASSFGPSPSYEQYF.